This T cell receptor (beta chain) came from a study of blood T cell repertoires in COVID-19. For the study at large: Samples came from the United States, Italy and Spain, spanning acute and convalescent COVID-19.

Here immunoSEQ multiplex PCR was the method, and the copy in TCRdb shows in-frame clones only, minus some. The sample holds some 180,000 clones, roughly 84% seen once. This CDR3 has 14 residues. Trimming removed 7 bases at V and 2 bases at J, with 11 bases between. Looked up from germline, CDR1 is LNHDA and CDR2 is SQIVND (reference sequence). This chain connects TRBV19 to TRBJ2-2; tentatively, D is TRBD2 (5 bases). The source is a woman aged 40 to 49 with COVID-19, enrolled during active disease. The sample taken for sequencing was peripheral blood. As DNA, the CDR3 is TGTGCCAGTAAAAGCCTAGCAAACACCGGGGAGCTGTTTTTT. It translates to CASKSLANTGELFF.